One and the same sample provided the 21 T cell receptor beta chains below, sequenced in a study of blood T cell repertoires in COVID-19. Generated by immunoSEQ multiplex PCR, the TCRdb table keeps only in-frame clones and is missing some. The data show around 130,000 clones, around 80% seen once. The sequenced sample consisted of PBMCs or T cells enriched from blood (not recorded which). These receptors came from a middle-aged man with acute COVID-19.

The CDR3 sequence: CASGLINEKLFF. CDR3 DNA: TGTGCCAGCGGACTCATAAATGAAAAACTGTTTTTT. The J gene is TRBJ1-4, the V gene TRBV2; no firm D call. This CDR3 comprises 12 residues. From germline, CDR1 is SNHLY and CDR2 FYNNEI. V lost 8 bases, J lost 5 bases, and 9 bases lay in between. Combining the CDR3 with reference TRBV2 and TRBJ1-4 gives the whole variable domain EPEVTQTPSHQVTQMGQEVILRCVPISNHLYFYWYRQILGQKVEFLVSFYNNEISEKSEIFDDQFSVERPDGSNFTLKIRSTKLEDSAMYFCASGLINEKLFFGSGTQLSVL.

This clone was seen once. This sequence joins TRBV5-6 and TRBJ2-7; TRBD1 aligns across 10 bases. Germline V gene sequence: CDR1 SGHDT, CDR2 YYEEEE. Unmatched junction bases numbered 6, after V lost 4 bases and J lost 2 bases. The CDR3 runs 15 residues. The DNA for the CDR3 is TGTGCCAGCAGCGGGGGACAGGGGATGACCTACGAGCAGTACTTC. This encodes CASSGGQGMTYEQYF.

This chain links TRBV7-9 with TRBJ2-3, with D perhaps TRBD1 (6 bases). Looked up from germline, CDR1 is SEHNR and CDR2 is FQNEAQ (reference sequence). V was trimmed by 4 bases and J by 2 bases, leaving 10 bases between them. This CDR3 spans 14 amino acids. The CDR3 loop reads CASSYQGSTDTQYF. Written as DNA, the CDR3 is TGTGCCAGCAGCTATCAGGGGTCCACAGATACGCAGTATTTT.

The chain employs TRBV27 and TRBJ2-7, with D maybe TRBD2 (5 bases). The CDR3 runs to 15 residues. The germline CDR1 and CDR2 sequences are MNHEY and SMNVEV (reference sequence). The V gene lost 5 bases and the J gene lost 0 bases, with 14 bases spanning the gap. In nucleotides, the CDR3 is TGTGCCAGCAGTACCAAAGGAGGCTTCTCCTACGAGCAGTACTTC. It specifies CASSTKGGFSYEQYF.

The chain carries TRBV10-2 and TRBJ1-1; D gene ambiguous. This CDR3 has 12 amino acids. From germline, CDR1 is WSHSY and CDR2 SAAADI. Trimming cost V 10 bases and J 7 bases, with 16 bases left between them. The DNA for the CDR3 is TGCGCCATCAAAAAGGACGGGGATGAAGCTTTCTTT. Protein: CAIKKDGDEAFF.

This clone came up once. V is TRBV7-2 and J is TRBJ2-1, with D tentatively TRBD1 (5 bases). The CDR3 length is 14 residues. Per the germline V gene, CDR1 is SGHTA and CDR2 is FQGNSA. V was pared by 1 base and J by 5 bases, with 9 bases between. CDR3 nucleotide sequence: TGTGCCAGCAGCTTAGTAATAGGGGACAATGAGCAGTTCTTC. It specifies CASSLVIGDNEQFF.

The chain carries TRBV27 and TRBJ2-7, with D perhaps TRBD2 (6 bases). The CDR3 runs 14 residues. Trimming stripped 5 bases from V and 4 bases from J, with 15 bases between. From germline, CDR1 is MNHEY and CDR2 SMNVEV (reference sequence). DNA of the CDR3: TGTGCCAGCAGTCAGACACTAGCCAGGTACGAGCAGTACTTC. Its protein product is CASSQTLARYEQYF.

The DNA for the CDR3 is TGTGCCAGTAGTGGACTAGCGGGGGACAAACAAGAGACCCAGTACTTC. This encodes CASSGLAGDKQETQYF. The J gene is TRBJ2-5, the V gene TRBV19; 13 bases are a match to TRBD2. With V trimmed by 5 bases and J by 2 bases, 5 bases remained unmatched. CDR3 length: 16 residues. Germline V gene data show CDR1 as LNHDA and CDR2 as SQIVND (reference sequence).

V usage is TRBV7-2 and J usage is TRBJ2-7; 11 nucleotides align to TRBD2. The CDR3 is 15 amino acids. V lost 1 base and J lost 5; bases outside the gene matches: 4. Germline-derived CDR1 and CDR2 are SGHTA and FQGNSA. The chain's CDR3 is CASSLVAGGQNEQYF. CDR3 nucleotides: TGTGCCAGCAGCTTAGTAGCGGGGGGGCAGAACGAGCAGTACTTC.

In nucleotides, the CDR3 is TGTGCCAGCAGTGTCCTAGCGGGAGGTCTAAACAATGAGCAGTTCTTC. Translated, it gives CASSVLAGGLNNEQFF. The chain links TRBV6-4 to TRBJ2-1; 11 nucleotides match TRBD2. The CDR3 consists of 16 residues. V gave up 4 bases and J gave up 5 bases; unmatched junction bases: 7. Germline-derived CDR1 and CDR2 are MRHNA and SNTAGT.

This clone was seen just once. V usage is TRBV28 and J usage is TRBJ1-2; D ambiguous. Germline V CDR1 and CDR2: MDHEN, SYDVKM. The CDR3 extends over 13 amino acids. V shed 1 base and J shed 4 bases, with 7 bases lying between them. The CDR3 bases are TGTGCCAGCAGTTTATCCCCCTCCTATGGCTACACCTTC. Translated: CASSLSPSYGYTF.

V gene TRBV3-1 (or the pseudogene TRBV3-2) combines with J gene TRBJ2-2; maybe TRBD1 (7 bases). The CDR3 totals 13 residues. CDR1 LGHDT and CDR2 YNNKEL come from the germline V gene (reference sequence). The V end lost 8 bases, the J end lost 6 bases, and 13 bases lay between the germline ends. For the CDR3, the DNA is TGTGCCAGCTCGGGCAGGGGGGCCGGGGAGCTGTTTTTT. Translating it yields CASSGRGAGELFF.

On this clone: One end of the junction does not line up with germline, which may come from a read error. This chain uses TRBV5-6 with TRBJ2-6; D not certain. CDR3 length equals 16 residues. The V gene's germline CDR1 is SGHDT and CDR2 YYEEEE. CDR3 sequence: CASTLTIDSGANVLTF. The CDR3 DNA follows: TGTGCCAGCACCTTGACGATAGACTCTGGGGCCAACGTCCTGACTTTC. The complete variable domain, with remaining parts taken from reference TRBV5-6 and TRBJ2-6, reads DAGVTQSPTHLIKTRGQQVTLRCSPKSGHDTVSWYQQALGQGPQFIFQYYEEEERQRGNFPDRFSGHQFPNYSSELNVNALLLGDSALYLCASTLTIDSGANVLTFGAGSRLTVL.

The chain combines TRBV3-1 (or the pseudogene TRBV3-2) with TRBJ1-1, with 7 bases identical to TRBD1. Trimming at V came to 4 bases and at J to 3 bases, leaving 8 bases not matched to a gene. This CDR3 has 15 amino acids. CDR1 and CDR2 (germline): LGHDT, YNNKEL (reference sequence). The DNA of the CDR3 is TGTGCCAGCAGCCCCCGGGCCGACAGGGACACTGAAGCTTTCTTT. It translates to CASSPRADRDTEAFF.

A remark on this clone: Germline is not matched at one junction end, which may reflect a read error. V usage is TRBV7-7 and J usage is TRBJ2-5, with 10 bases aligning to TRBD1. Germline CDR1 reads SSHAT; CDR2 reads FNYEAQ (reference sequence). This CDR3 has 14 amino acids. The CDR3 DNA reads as TGTGCTAGCAGCGGGACAGGGGAGCAAGAGACCCAGTACTTC. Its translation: CASSGTGEQETQYF.

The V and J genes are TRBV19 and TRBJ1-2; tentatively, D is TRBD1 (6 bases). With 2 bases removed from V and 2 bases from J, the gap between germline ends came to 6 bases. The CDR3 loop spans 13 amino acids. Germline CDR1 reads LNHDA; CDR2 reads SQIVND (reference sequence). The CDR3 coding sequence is TGTGCCAGTAGTATACAGGGGAACTATGGCTACACCTTC. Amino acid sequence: CASSIQGNYGYTF.

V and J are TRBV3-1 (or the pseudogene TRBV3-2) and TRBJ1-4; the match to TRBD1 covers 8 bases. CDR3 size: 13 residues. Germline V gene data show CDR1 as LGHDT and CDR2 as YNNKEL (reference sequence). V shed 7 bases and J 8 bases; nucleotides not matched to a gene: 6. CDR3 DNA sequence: TGTGCCAGCACCAACAGGGGGGACGAAAAACTGTTTTTT. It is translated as CASTNRGDEKLFF.

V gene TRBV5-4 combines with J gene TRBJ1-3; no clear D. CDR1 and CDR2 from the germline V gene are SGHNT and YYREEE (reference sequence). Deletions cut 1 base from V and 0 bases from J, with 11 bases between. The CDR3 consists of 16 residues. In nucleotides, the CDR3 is TGTGCCAGCAGCTTGACAGAAAAAGCCTCTGGAAACACCATATATTTT. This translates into CASSLTEKASGNTIYF.

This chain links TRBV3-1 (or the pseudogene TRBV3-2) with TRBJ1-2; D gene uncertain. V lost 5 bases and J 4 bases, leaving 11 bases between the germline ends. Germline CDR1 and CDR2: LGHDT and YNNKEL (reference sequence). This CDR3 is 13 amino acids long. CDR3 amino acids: CASSSERVYGYTF. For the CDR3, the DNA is TGTGCCAGCAGCTCTGAGCGGGTCTATGGCTACACCTTC.

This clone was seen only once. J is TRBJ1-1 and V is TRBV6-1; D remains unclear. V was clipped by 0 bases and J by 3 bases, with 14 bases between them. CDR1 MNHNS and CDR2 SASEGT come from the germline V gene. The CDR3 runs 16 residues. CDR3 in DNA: TGTGCCAGCAGTGAAGCGGGTTCGGGATTGGACACTGAAGCTTTCTTT. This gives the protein CASSEAGSGLDTEAFF.

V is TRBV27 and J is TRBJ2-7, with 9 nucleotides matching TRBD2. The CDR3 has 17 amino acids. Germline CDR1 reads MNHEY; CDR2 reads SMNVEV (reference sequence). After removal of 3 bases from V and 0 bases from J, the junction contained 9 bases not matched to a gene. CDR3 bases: TGTGCCAGCAGTTTCGGAACAGCGGGAGGTGTCTCCTACGAGCAGTACTTC. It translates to CASSFGTAGGVSYEQYF.